This T cell receptor (beta chain) comes out of a study of T cell therapy after organ transplantation. In the study overall: Therapy products were autologous CMV-specific T cells, peptide-expanded for two to three weeks. Overall study results and limits: In nonresponders, reduced coverage from low CD8+ yield may limit detected expansions.

Clones were read by immunoSEQ multiplex PCR, and TCRdb kept only the in-frame ones, dropping some. The sample comprises 4,500 or so clones, around 62% of which are singletons, and over 30% rests with the top ten. This sample's time point: 4-8 weeks after completion of therapy. Worth noting for this clone: The antigen is not known.

The CDR3 has 13 amino acids. The germline V gene has CDR1 MGHDK and CDR2 SYGVNS. Deletions cut 4 bases from V and 3 bases from J, with 10 bases between. The rearrangement links TRBV25-1 to TRBJ2-7; no firm D call. This sequence was found in a human patient who had received a solid organ transplant and had CMV disease. Some T cells may trace back to the graft donor. Here the sequenced sample was CD8+ T cells from blood, taken after autologous CMV-specific T cell therapy. CDR3 sequence (DNA): TGTGCCAGCAGTGCTGGGGAACTCTACGAGCAGTACTTC. It yields the protein CASSAGELYEQYF.